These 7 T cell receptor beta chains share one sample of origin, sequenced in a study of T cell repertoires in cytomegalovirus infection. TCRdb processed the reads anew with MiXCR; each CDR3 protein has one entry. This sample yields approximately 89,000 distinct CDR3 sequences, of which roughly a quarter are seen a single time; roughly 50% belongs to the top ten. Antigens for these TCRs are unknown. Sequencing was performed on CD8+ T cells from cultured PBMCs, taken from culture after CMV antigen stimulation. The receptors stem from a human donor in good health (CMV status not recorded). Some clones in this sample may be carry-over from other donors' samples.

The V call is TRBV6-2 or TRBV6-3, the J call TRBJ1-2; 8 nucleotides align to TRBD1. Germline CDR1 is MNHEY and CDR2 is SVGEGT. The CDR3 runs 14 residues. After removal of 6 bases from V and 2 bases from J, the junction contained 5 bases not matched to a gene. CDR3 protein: CASSWTGINYGYTF. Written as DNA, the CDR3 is TGTGCCAGCAGCTGGACAGGGATAAACTATGGCTACACCTTC.

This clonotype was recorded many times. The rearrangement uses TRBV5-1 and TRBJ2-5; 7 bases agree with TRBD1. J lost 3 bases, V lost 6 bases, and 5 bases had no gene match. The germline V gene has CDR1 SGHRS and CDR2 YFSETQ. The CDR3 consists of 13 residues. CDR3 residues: CASTSGTEETQYF. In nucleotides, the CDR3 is TGCGCCAGCACCTCCGGGACAGAAGAGACCCAGTACTTC.

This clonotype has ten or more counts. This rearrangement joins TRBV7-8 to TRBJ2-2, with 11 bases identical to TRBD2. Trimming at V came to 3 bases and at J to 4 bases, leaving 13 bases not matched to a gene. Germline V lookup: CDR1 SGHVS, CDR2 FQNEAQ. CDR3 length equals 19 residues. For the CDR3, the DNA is TGTGCCAGCAGCTTCGACCCCACTAGCGGGAGAGACTTCACCGGGGAGCTGTTTTTT. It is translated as CASSFDPTSGRDFTGELFF.

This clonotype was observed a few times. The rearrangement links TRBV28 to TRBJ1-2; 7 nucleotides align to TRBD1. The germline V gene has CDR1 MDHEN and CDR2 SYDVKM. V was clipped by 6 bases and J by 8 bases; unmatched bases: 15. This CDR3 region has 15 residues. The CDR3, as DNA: TGTGCCAGCAGCTCTTTTCTGGAGGGGGCGCGGGGCTACACCTTC. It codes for CASSSFLEGARGYTF.

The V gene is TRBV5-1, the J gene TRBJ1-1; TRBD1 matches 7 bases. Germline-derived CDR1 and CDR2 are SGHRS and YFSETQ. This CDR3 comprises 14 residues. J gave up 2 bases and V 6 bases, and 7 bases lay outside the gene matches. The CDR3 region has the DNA TGCGCCAGCATCTCAGGGGGACCAAACACTGAAGCTTTCTTT. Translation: CASISGGPNTEAFF. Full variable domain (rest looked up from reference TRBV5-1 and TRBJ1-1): KAGVTQTPRYLIKTRGQQVTLSCSPISGHRSVSWYQQTPGQGLQFLFEYFSETQRNKGNFPGRFSGRQFSNSRSEMNVSTLELGDSALYLCASISGGPNTEAFFGQGTRLTVV.

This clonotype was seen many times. The CDR3 DNA reads TGTGCCAGCAGCTTAACACCGAGACTAGGGTTGTACGAGCAGTACTTC. Amino acid sequence: CASSLTPRLGLYEQYF. The chain carries TRBV7-2 and TRBJ2-7; D may be TRBD2 (6 bases). This CDR3 comprises 16 residues. With 2 bases removed from V and 4 bases from J, the gap between germline ends came to 18 bases. Germline CDR1 reads SGHTA; CDR2 reads FQGNSA.

The CDR3 DNA follows: TGTGCCACCAGTGATAGCGGGAGAAGGGGCGGGGAGCTGTTTTTT. Protein sequence: CATSDSGRRGGELFF. The rearrangement joins TRBV24-1 to TRBJ2-2; the match to TRBD2 covers 8 bases. This CDR3 is 15 amino acids long. Germline V CDR1 and CDR2: KGHDR, SFDVKD. V dropped 3 bases and J dropped 7; count of bases not matched to a gene: 6.